What follows are 17 T cell receptor beta chains derived from one specimen sequenced in a study of shared clonotypes between healthy human individuals. Sequenced by immunoSEQ multiplex PCR; TCRdb stores in-frame clones only, minus some. The table records 2,500,000 or so clones, about nine tenths of them present only once. The sample was naive CD4+ T cells from PBMCs. Subset of the sample: CD45RA+ positively selected. The receptors were sampled from a man between 18 and 35 years old in good health. Some clones in this sample may be carry-over from other donors' samples.

The chain uses TRBV28 and TRBJ2-1; maybe TRBD1 (5 bases). CDR3 length equals 15 residues. Trimming removed 4 bases at V and 10 bases at J, with 20 bases between. CDR1 is MDHEN and CDR2 is SYDVKM in the germline V gene. The CDR3 loop reads CASSSTGHLYGEQFF. The DNA for the CDR3 is TGTGCCAGCAGTTCAACAGGACACCTCTACGGGGAGCAGTTCTTC.

The chain has TRBV19 and TRBJ1-5; 7 bases align to TRBD1. The CDR3 contains 15 residues. Germline V gene lookup returns CDR1 LNHDA and CDR2 SQIVND (reference sequence). Unmatched junction bases numbered 4, after V lost 5 bases and J lost 0 bases. CDR3 sequence reads: CASSPGQNSNQPQHF. CDR3 coding DNA: TGTGCCAGTAGTCCGGGACAGAATAGCAATCAGCCCCAGCATTTT.

The chain joins TRBV25-1 to TRBJ2-1; 8 nucleotides line up with TRBD1. CDR1 and CDR2 (germline): MGHDK, SYGVNS. The ends lost 3 bases at V and 8 bases at J; junction bases unmatched: 0. CDR3 length equals 12 residues. CDR3 DNA sequence: TGTGCCAGCAGTGACAGGGGGCATGAGCAGTTCTTC. Its translation: CASSDRGHEQFF. Full variable domain (rest looked up from reference TRBV25-1 and TRBJ2-1): EADIYQTPRYLVIGTGKKITLECSQTMGHDKMYWYQQDPGMELHLIHYSYGVNSTEKGDLSSESTVSRIRTEHFPLTLESARPSHTSQYLCASSDRGHEQFFGPGTRLTVL.

About this clone: Distinct nucleotide sequences in the sample also encode this CDR3. The rearrangement joins TRBV7-9 to TRBJ1-4; 7 bases agree with TRBD1. Germline values: CDR1 SEHNR, CDR2 FQNEAQ (reference sequence). The CDR3 is 15 residues long. V lost 4 bases, J lost 0 bases, and 2 bases stayed unmatched. CDR3 region: CASSSTGATNEKLFF. The CDR3, as DNA: TGTGCCAGCAGCTCCACAGGGGCAACTAATGAAAAACTGTTTTTT.

The chain links TRBV18 to TRBJ1-2; 9 positions match TRBD1. Germline lookup yields CDR1 KGHSH and CDR2 LQKENI. This CDR3 spans 17 amino acids. Germline trimming cut 3 bases from V and 1 base from J; bases unmatched to any gene: 9. The CDR3 coding sequence is TGTGCCAGCTCACCGACCCGGGACAGGGTAGTTAACTATGGCTACACCTTC. The encoded protein is CASSPTRDRVVNYGYTF.

J is TRBJ1-1 and V is TRBV28; 9 nucleotides align to TRBD1. The J segment lost 1 base and the V segment lost 2 bases, leaving 8 bases of the junction unmatched. This CDR3 contains 17 residues. Germline CDR1 reads MDHEN; CDR2 reads SYDVKM. For the CDR3, the DNA is TGTGCCAGCAGTTTACTTTCGGGACAGGGAGGGAACACTGAAGCTTTCTTT. It is translated as CASSLLSGQGGNTEAFF.

CDR3 sequence reads: CASSYSTGGAGELFF. The CDR3 DNA reads as TGTGCCAGCAGTTACTCGACCGGGGGCGCCGGGGAGCTGTTTTTT. The J gene is TRBJ2-2, the V gene TRBV6-5, with D perhaps matching TRBD1 or TRBD2 (6 bases each). The germline V and J ends were trimmed by 0 bases and 6 bases, with 11 bases remaining between them. This CDR3 has 15 residues. Germline CDR1 MNHEY, CDR2 SVGAGI.

J is TRBJ2-1 and V is TRBV5-4; 9 bases fit TRBD2. CDR3 length equals 14 residues. The ends lost 4 bases at V and 7 bases at J; junction bases unmatched: 6. From germline, CDR1 is SGHNT and CDR2 YYREEE (reference sequence). DNA of the CDR3: TGTGCCAGCAGCCATGGCGGGAGGGAAAATGAGCAGTTCTTC. Its translation is CASSHGGRENEQFF.

The V gene is TRBV21-1, the J gene TRBJ2-3; the table's D call TRBD2 went unverified against the DNA. TRBV21-1 counts as a pseudogene. This CDR3 spans 15 amino acids. CDR3 nucleotide sequence: TGTGCCAGCAGCGTTATTAGCGACAACACAGATACGCAGTATTTT. Protein sequence: CASSVISDNTDTQYF.

This clone was seen once. V usage is TRBV18 and J usage is TRBJ1-3; D is possibly TRBD1 (5 bases). V lost 1 base and J lost 4, with 11 bases in between. The CDR3 sequence is 15 residues long. Germline values: CDR1 KGHSH, CDR2 LQKENI. The CDR3 DNA sequence: TGTGCCAGCTCACCACGGGGAGGGGACGGAAACACCATATATTTT. Its translation is CASSPRGGDGNTIYF. The full variable domain, in which reference TRBV18 and TRBJ1-3 provide the parts outside the CDR3, is NAGVMQNPRHLVRRRGQEARLRCSPMKGHSHVYWYRQLPEEGLKFMVYLQKENIIDESGMPKERFSAEFPKEGPSILRIQQVVRGDSAAYFCASSPRGGDGNTIYFGEGSWLTVV.

The chain combines TRBV5-5 with TRBJ1-4, with no clear D. The CDR3 has 13 amino acids. The V gene's germline CDR1 is SGHKS and CDR2 YYEKEE (reference sequence). Trimming left V 0 bases short and J 8 bases short, with 8 bases between. The CDR3 region has the DNA TGTGCCAGCAGCTTGGACGGCCGGGAAAAACTGTTTTTT. Its translation is CASSLDGREKLFF.

Of note for this clone: This sample also contains other DNA sequences that code for the same CDR3. The chain carries TRBV20-1 and TRBJ2-7; D unresolved. V lost 6 bases and J 3 bases, leaving 6 bases between the germline ends. CDR3 length equals 10 residues. CDR1 is DFQATT and CDR2 is SNEGSKA in the germline V gene (reference sequence). The CDR3 reads CSALDYEQYF. DNA of the CDR3: TGCAGTGCCCTCGACTACGAGCAGTACTTC.

J is TRBJ2-7 and V is TRBV28, with TRBD1 as a possible D gene (5 bases). Germline values: CDR1 MDHEN, CDR2 SYDVKM. The CDR3 contains 13 residues. Trimming took off 3 bases at V and 4 bases at J, with 10 bases between the two ends. Written as DNA, the CDR3 is TGTGCCAGCAGTTTCAGGGTCTTTTACGAGCAGTACTTC. Its protein is CASSFRVFYEQYF.

The chain recombines TRBV15 with TRBJ2-1; TRBD2 aligns across 7 bases. CDR1 LNHNV and CDR2 YYDKDF come from the germline V gene (reference sequence). With V trimmed by 2 bases and J by 7 bases, 5 bases remained unmatched. The CDR3 sequence is 14 residues long. The CDR3 is CATSRPRRENEQFF. The CDR3 DNA reads as TGTGCCACCAGCAGACCCCGGCGGGAGAATGAGCAGTTCTTC.

The CDR3 spells CASSPAGPTIYGYTF. The CDR3 nucleotides are TGTGCCAGCAGCCCGGCGGGGCCCACCATCTATGGCTACACCTTC. The V gene is TRBV5-5, the J gene TRBJ1-2, with a tentative D call TRBD1 (5 bases). The V gene's germline CDR1 is SGHKS and CDR2 YYEKEE (reference sequence). The CDR3 has 15 amino acids. The V end lost 4 bases, the J end lost 4 bases, and 17 bases lay between the germline ends. Variable domain in full (rest from reference TRBV5-5 and TRBJ1-2): DAGVTQSPTHLIKTRGQQVTLRCSPISGHKSVSWYQQVLGQGPQFIFQYYEKEERGRGNFPDRFSARQFPNYSSELNVNALLLGDSALYLCASSPAGPTIYGYTFGSGTRLTVV.

A word on this clone: Distinct nucleotide sequences in the sample also encode this CDR3. This sequence joins TRBV5-1 and TRBJ2-7, with 8 nucleotides matching TRBD2. Per the germline V gene, CDR1 is SGHRS and CDR2 is YFSETQ. With V trimmed by 2 bases and J by 0 bases, 1 base remained unmatched. The CDR3 is 14 residues long. This CDR3 is CASSFTSGSYEQYF. CDR3 nucleotides: TGCGCCAGCAGCTTTACTAGCGGCTCCTACGAGCAGTACTTC.

The chain combines TRBV4-1 with TRBJ2-2; 8 bases match TRBD1. The CDR3 has 16 amino acids. V dropped 2 bases and J dropped 4; count of bases not matched to a gene: 6. The germline CDR1 and CDR2 sequences are MGHRA and YSYEKL. In DNA form, the CDR3 reads TGCGCCAGCAGCCAAAACCTGGACAGGGCCACCGGGGAGCTGTTTTTT. Translated: CASSQNLDRATGELFF.